One and the same sample provided the 3 T cell receptor beta chains below, sequenced in a study of cytomegalovirus exposure and HLA in healthy donors. This PCR relied on a set of 60 Vbeta primers and 13 Jbeta primers. Here immunoSEQ multiplex PCR was the method, and the copy in TCRdb shows in-frame clones only, minus some. The sample lists some 190,000 clones, over 70% occurring once. Sequencing was carried out using PBMCs. All receptors come from a boy younger than 10 in good health and CMV-seronegative.

This chain links TRBV20-1 with TRBJ2-1, with D hard to call. CDR3 length equals 11 residues. Looked up from germline, CDR1 is DFQATT and CDR2 is SNEGSKA (reference sequence). V lost 2 bases and J 7 bases, leaving 6 bases between the germline ends. As DNA, the CDR3 is TGCAGTGCTAGATGGCGGAATGAGCAGTTCTTC. Translation: CSARWRNEQFF.

This clone has only a few counts. The V call is TRBV2, the J call TRBJ1-2; D remains ambiguous. The CDR3 runs 14 residues. Germline CDR1 reads SNHLY; CDR2 reads FYNNEI. V lost 0 bases to trimming and J lost 4 bases, with 9 bases between them. As DNA, the CDR3 is TGTGCCAGCAGTGAAGCTCGCAGCGTCTATGGCTACACCTTC. Its translation: CASSEARSVYGYTF. Complete variable domain (other parts from reference TRBV2 and TRBJ1-2): EPEVTQTPSHQVTQMGQEVILRCVPISNHLYFYWYRQILGQKVEFLVSFYNNEISEKSEIFDDQFSVERPDGSNFTLKIRSTKLEDSAMYFCASSEARSVYGYTFGSGTRLTVV.

The rearrangement uses TRBV6-1 and TRBJ2-3, with TRBD1 as a possible D gene (6 bases). The V and J ends lost 9 bases and 2 bases respectively, with 15 bases between them. From germline, CDR1 is MNHNS and CDR2 SASEGT. The CDR3 totals 14 residues. CDR3 sequence (DNA): TGTGCCAGTATTGGGACACGGCCCACAGATACGCAGTATTTT. This sequence encodes CASIGTRPTDTQYF.